Described below is a single T cell receptor (beta chain) sequence and its context. This specimen belongs to a study of blood T cells in healthy people across ages. The CDR3 has 15 residues. Deletions cut 4 bases from V and 1 base from J, with 12 bases between. CDR1 and CDR2 from the germline V gene are SNHLY and FYNNEI. The use of a sample-barcoded 5' primer and a J-beta primer mix characterized a second PCR of roughly 6 to 11 cycles. TCRdb passed the 5' RACE reads through MiXCR, listing each CDR3 protein once. The top ten clones hold 10% to 15% of a sample with about a million distinct CDR3 sequences, roughly two fifths of them seen once.

Sequenced: blood. This sequence originates from a young man in good health. V is TRBV2 and J is TRBJ2-3; D uncertain. DNA for the CDR3: TGTGCCAGCAGTGCTATGAGGATAGGCACAGATACGCAGTATTTT. Its protein is CASSAMRIGTDTQYF.